The subject of this entry is one T cell receptor (beta chain). Germline loops: CDR1 LGHNA, CDR2 YSLEER. V was cut by 1 base and J by 5 bases, with 21 bases left in between. The CDR3 consists of 18 residues. In the PCR, 60 Vbeta and 13 Jbeta primers were used. The method was immunoSEQ multiplex PCR; TCRdb's version includes in-frame clones alone and lacks a portion of them. The sample has more than 150,000 clones, 75% to 85% seen once. This sample was included in a study of cytomegalovirus exposure and HLA in healthy donors. Study-level information: Early released data comprised approximately 85 million unique TCRs from HLA-typed donors.

The J gene is TRBJ2-1, the V gene TRBV4-3, with D tentatively TRBD2 (7 bases). The specimen sequenced was PBMCs. The receptor was isolated from a girl aged 5-17 years in good health and CMV-seropositive. The DNA for the CDR3 is TGCGCCAGCAGCCAAGTGGGGGGGGGCCAATACAACGACAATGAGCAGTTCTTC. It translates to CASSQVGGGQYNDNEQFF.